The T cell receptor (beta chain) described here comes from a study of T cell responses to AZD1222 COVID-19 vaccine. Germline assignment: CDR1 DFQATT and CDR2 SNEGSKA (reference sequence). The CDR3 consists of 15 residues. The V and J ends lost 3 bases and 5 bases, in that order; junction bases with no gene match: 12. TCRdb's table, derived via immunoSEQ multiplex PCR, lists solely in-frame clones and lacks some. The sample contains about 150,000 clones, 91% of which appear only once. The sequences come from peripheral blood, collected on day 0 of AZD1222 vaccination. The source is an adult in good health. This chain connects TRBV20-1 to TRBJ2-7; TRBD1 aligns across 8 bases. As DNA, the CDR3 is TGCAGTGCTAGTCTCACAGGGGGGTTAGGGGACGAGCAGTACTTC. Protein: CSASLTGGLGDEQYF.